These 14 T cell receptor beta chains were sequenced from one sample in a study of shared clonotypes between healthy human individuals. The repertoire was sequenced with immunoSEQ multiplex PCR; TCRdb's copy has only in-frame clones and lacks some. The sample yields 500,000 or so clones, about 96% seen once. Sequences were obtained from naive CD4+ T cells sorted from blood. Subset defined: CD45RA+ positively selected. The source is a woman aged 30 to 39 in good health.

The genes are TRBV15 and TRBJ1-1, with D unclear. Germline CDR1 LNHNV, CDR2 YYDKDF (reference sequence). The CDR3 spans 14 residues. Trimming pared 5 bases from V and 4 bases from J, leaving 14 bases between. The DNA of the CDR3 is TGTGCCACCAGCTCCGCCTCTAGCTCCACTGAAGCTTTCTTT. Amino acids: CATSSASSSTEAFF.

As for this clone: Within the sample, other DNA sequences also encode this same CDR3. The rearrangement joins TRBV5-1 to TRBJ1-2; D is ambiguous. CDR1 and CDR2 (germline): SGHRS, YFSETQ. The CDR3 loop spans 13 amino acids. V was clipped by 0 bases and J by 2 bases, with 5 bases between them. The CDR3 bases are TGCGCCAGCAGCTTGGCCGGGAACTATGGCTACACCTTC. It specifies CASSLAGNYGYTF. Variable domain in full (rest from reference TRBV5-1 and TRBJ1-2): KAGVTQTPRYLIKTRGQQVTLSCSPISGHRSVSWYQQTPGQGLQFLFEYFSETQRNKGNFPGRFSGRQFSNSRSEMNVSTLELGDSALYLCASSLAGNYGYTFGSGTRLTVV.

The chain recombines TRBV11-2 with TRBJ2-7; 9 bases match TRBD2. Trimming removed 1 base from V and 8 bases from J; junction bases left unmatched: 6. Germline CDR1 is SGHAT and CDR2 is FQNNGV. The CDR3 spans 14 residues. In DNA, the CDR3 is TGTGCCAGCAGCTTAGGAGTAGCGGGAGAGCAGCAGTACTTC. Protein sequence: CASSLGVAGEQQYF.

The rearrangement joins TRBV5-4 to TRBJ1-1, with 9 bases aligning to TRBD1. The CDR3 contains 14 residues. Germline trimming cut 4 bases from V and 5 bases from J; bases unmatched to any gene: 6. Germline CDR1 is SGHNT and CDR2 is YYREEE (reference sequence). The CDR3 DNA follows: TGTGCCAGCAGCAGGGGACAGGGTGGGACTGAAGCTTTCTTT. Amino acids: CASSRGQGGTEAFF.

The chain employs TRBV5-1 and TRBJ2-4; possible D gene TRBD2, 5 bases. This CDR3 comprises 16 residues. Germline V CDR1 and CDR2: SGHRS, YFSETQ. Trimming removed 3 bases from V and 1 base from J, with 14 bases in between. The CDR3 DNA reads as TGCGCCAGCAGCTCTACCTTGAGAGGGGCCAAAAACATTCAGTACTTC. It codes for CASSSTLRGAKNIQYF.

V is TRBV7-9 and J is TRBJ1-2, with 7 positions matching TRBD1. The germline V gene encodes CDR1 SEHNR and CDR2 FQNEAQ (reference sequence). CDR3 size: 16 residues. V was pared by 5 bases and J by 4 bases, with 13 bases of the junction left unmatched. The CDR3 DNA sequence: TGTGCCAGCAGCACCTCCGCCTCAGGGGGGAGCTATGGCTACACCTTC. This translates into CASSTSASGGSYGYTF. The variable domain in full, completed from reference TRBV7-9 and TRBJ1-2, reads DTGVSQNPRHKITKRGQNVTFRCDPISEHNRLYWYRQTLGQGPEFLTYFQNEAQLEKSRLLSDRFSAERPKGSFSTLEIQRTEQGDSAMYLCASSTSASGGSYGYTFGSGTRLTVV.

This chain links TRBV11-1 with TRBJ2-5; unclear D gene. The J call may be in error: the DNA end matches TRBJ2-7 better. The CDR3 extends over 12 amino acids. Germline V gene data show CDR1 as SGHAT and CDR2 as FQDESV (reference sequence). CDR3: CASSSNEDEQYF. The CDR3 nucleotides are TGTGCCAGCAGCTCGAATGAGGACGAGCAGTACTTC.

In the case of this clone: Other DNA sequences in the same sample also yield this CDR3. The chain is built from TRBV5-1 and TRBJ2-7, with D possibly being TRBD2 (5 bases). V was clipped by 0 bases and J by 0 bases, with 7 bases between them. The length of the CDR3 is 14 residues. Germline V gene sequence: CDR1 SGHRS, CDR2 YFSETQ. The DNA for the CDR3 is TGCGCCAGCAGCTTGGGTCGGGACTCCTACGAGCAGTACTTC. It translates to CASSLGRDSYEQYF.

V is TRBV27 and J is TRBJ1-2; 7 nucleotides line up with TRBD1. Germline values: CDR1 MNHEY, CDR2 SMNVEV (reference sequence). The CDR3 is 13 amino acids. Germline trimming cut 7 bases from V and 4 bases from J; bases unmatched to any gene: 6. The CDR3 DNA reads TGTGCCAGCAAGGACAGGTCGGGCTATGGCTACACCTTC. This gives the protein CASKDRSGYGYTF.

Written as DNA, the CDR3 is TGTGCCAGTAGTAGGTGGGACAGGGGCTGGAAGAACACCGGGGAGCTGTTTTTT. Its protein is CASSRWDRGWKNTGELFF. V is TRBV19 and J is TRBJ2-2; 10 nucleotides agree with TRBD1. V lost 4 bases, J lost 1 base, and 9 bases stayed unmatched. Germline-derived CDR1 and CDR2 are LNHDA and SQIVND (reference sequence). There are 18 residues in the CDR3.

The V call is TRBV10-3, the J call TRBJ2-1, with a weak D call TRBD1 (6 bases). Germline-derived CDR1 and CDR2 are ENHRY and SYGVKD. The CDR3 consists of 14 residues. V lost 4 bases and J lost 6, with 13 bases in between. The CDR3 DNA is TGTGCCATCAGTGCCCCACAGGGTTCCAATGAGCAGTTCTTC. This translates into CAISAPQGSNEQFF.

J is TRBJ2-1 and V is TRBV19, with 10 bases fitting TRBD2. The CDR3 spans 15 residues. CDR1 is LNHDA, CDR2 SQIVND, per germline (reference sequence). Losses at the gene ends were 7 bases for V and 7 bases for J; bases not matched to a gene: 10. In DNA, the CDR3 is TGTGCCAGTACCAATCTAGCGGGAGTAACAAATGAGCAGTTCTTC. Translated: CASTNLAGVTNEQFF.

This clone was seen more than once but under ten times. The same CDR3 also results from other DNA sequences found in this sample. V gene TRBV9 combines with J gene TRBJ1-1; no clear D gene. CDR1 and CDR2 from the germline V gene are SGDLS and YYNGEE. The CDR3 contains 14 residues. V was shortened by 0 bases and J by 1 base, with 7 bases between the two germline ends. The DNA of the CDR3 is TGTGCCAGCAGCGTAGTTCCGGGGAACACTGAAGCTTTCTTT. Protein: CASSVVPGNTEAFF.

J is TRBJ2-1 and V is TRBV13, with 10 bases matching TRBD1. V trimming: 5 bases; J trimming: 6 bases; junction bases outside the gene matches: 4. The CDR3 is 14 amino acids. Germline assignment: CDR1 PRHDT and CDR2 FYEKMQ (reference sequence). CDR3 bases: TGTGCCAGCAGCCCCGGACAGGGGGGCAATGAGCAGTTCTTC. It specifies CASSPGQGGNEQFF.